A selection of T cell receptor beta chains follows, all from one sample in a study of metastatic and nonmetastatic thyroid tumors. TCRdb re-clonotyped the PCR reads via MiXCR. The table lists about 30,000 clones, roughly a quarter of them singletons. Sequenced input: blood. The receptors were gathered from a female donor with papillary thyroid cancer or a benign thyroid nodule (not recorded which). Some clones in this sample may be carry-over from other donors' samples. The CDR3 runs from the conserved cysteine through the conserved F or W. The D gene is left open where the match is weak. Rows give clone size only sometimes, using once, few, many, or a class for an expanded clone.

d_gene,v_gene,j_gene,abundance,CDR3aa,CDR3nt
NA,TRBV28,TRBJ1-5,many,CASSFLDSNQPQHF,TGTGCCAGCAGTTTTTTGGATAGCAATCAGCCCCAGCATTTT
NA,TRBV6-5,TRBJ2-7,medium-sized,CASSYGAAITPYEQYF,TGTGCCAGCAGTTACGGGGCAGCAATTACACCCTACGAGCAGTACTTC
TRBD2,TRBV18,TRBJ2-1,many,CASSIWGLADYNEQFF,TGTGCCAGCTCAATTTGGGGACTAGCTGATTACAATGAGCAGTTCTTC
NA,TRBV28,TRBJ1-2,few,CASSFLPRQATNYGYTF,TGTGCCAGCAGTTTCCTCCCTCGACAAGCTACTAACTATGGCTACACCTTC
TRBD2,TRBV18,TRBJ2-1,many,CASSSHREAPYNEQFF,TGTGCCAGCTCATCGCACCGGGAGGCCCCATACAATGAGCAGTTCTTC
NA,TRBV30,TRBJ2-7,many,CAWGYLHEQYF,TGTGCCTGGGGTTATCTCCACGAGCAGTACTTC
TRBD1,TRBV12-3/TRBV12-4,TRBJ1-1,many,CASSLMAGGRTTEAFF,TGTGCCAGCAGTTTAATGGCAGGGGGTCGAACAACTGAAGCTTTCTTT
NA,TRBV3-1,TRBJ1-1,NA,CASSHGGKAEAFF,TGTGCCAGCAGCCATGGGGGGAAGGCTGAAGCTTTCTTT
TRBD2,TRBV5-1,TRBJ2-3,many,CASSWGLAGGTDTQYF,TGCGCCAGCAGCTGGGGACTAGCGGGAGGGACAGATACGCAGTATTTT
NA,TRBV4-3,TRBJ2-1,many,CASSQAGGINEQFF,TGCGCCAGCAGCCAAGCCGGCGGGATTAATGAGCAGTTCTTC
NA,TRBV18,TRBJ2-2,NA,CASSDTGELFF,TGTGCCAGCTCAGACACCGGTGAGTTGTTTTTT
NA,TRBV10-2,TRBJ1-1,NA,CASSESAQTSYTESFF,TGCGCCAGTAGTGAGTCTGCGCAGACTAGTTACACTGAATCTTTCTTT
TRBD1,TRBV3-1,TRBJ2-3,many,CASSQDDRGDTQYF,TGTGCCAGCAGCCAAGACGACAGGGGAGATACGCAGTATTTT
TRBD1,TRBV5-1,TRBJ1-1,many,CASSGRTGANTEAFF,TGCGCCAGCAGCGGGCGGACAGGGGCGAACACTGAAGCTTTCTTT
TRBD1,TRBV6-1,TRBJ2-2,NA,CATKVDRGSGELFF,TGTGCCACAAAAGTTGACAGGGGATCCGGGGAGCTGTTTTTT
NA,TRBV3-1,TRBJ2-5,many,CASSQARGAETQYF,TGTGCCAGCAGCCAGGCTAGGGGTGCTGAGACCCAGTACTTC
TRBD1,TRBV19,TRBJ1-5,many,CASSPETGPQPQHF,TGTGCCAGTAGTCCAGAGACAGGGCCTCAGCCCCAGCATTTT
TRBD1,TRBV14,TRBJ1-2,many,CASSPRTGGGYTF,TGTGCCAGCAGCCCCCGCACAGGGGGTGGCTACACCTTC
NA,TRBV6-6,TRBJ1-6,NA,CASSYSGRGGMTLHF,TGTGCCAGCAGTTACTCTGGCAGGGGCGGTATGACCCTCCACTTT
NA,TRBV27,TRBJ1-6,many,CASSLSLPGVGSPLHF,TGTGCCAGCAGTTTATCCCTCCCGGGGGTGGGTTCACCCCTCCACTTT
TRBD1,TRBV19,TRBJ1-4,many,CASSTGTGATNEKLFF,TGTGCCAGTAGTACCGGGACAGGGGCAACTAATGAAAAACTGTTTTTT
TRBD1,TRBV7-8,TRBJ1-1,many,CASSRDRLAEAFF,TGTGCCAGCAGCCGGGACAGGCTCGCTGAAGCTTTCTTT
NA,TRBV18,TRBJ2-7,many,CASSPPTGTYEQYF,TGTGCCAGCTCACCACCGACAGGAACCTACGAGCAGTACTTC
TRBD2,TRBV5-5,TRBJ2-1,many,CASSFFPVGGSSYNEQFF,TGTGCCAGCAGCTTTTTCCCCGTGGGCGGGAGCTCCTACAATGAGCAGTTCTTC
TRBD1,TRBV5-4,TRBJ2-1,many,CASSFEGGLRNEQFF,TGTGCCAGCAGCTTTGAAGGGGGCCTGCGCAATGAGCAGTTCTTC
NA,TRBV28,TRBJ2-1,many,CASSLQGPPYNEQFF,TGTGCCAGCAGTTTACAGGGTCCCCCCTACAATGAGCAGTTCTTC
TRBD1,TRBV3-1,TRBJ2-7,medium-sized,CASSKPGQGIHEQYF,TGTGCCAGCAGCAAACCGGGACAGGGGATCCACGAGCAGTACTTC
NA,TRBV27,TRBJ1-6,many,CASRGTQNSPLHF,TGTGCCAGCAGAGGCACACAGAATTCACCCCTCCACTTT
NA,TRBV15,TRBJ2-5,many,CATSRDPGQETQYF,TGTGCCACCAGCAGAGATCCGGGGCAGGAGACCCAGTACTTC
NA,TRBV4-3,TRBJ1-5,many,CASSQDRGSNLPQHF,TGCGCCAGCAGCCAAGACAGGGGAAGTAACCTGCCCCAGCATTTT
NA,TRBV20-1,TRBJ2-2,NA,CSASKAGAWELFF,TGCAGTGCTAGTAAAGCAGGTGCCTGGGAGCTGTTTTTT
TRBD1,TRBV11-2,TRBJ2-3,NA,CASSLIGTGLADTQYF,TGTGCCAGCAGCTTAATCGGGACAGGGTTGGCAGATACGCAGTATTTT
TRBD1,TRBV5-1,TRBJ2-3,once,CASLQGRTDTQSF,TGCGCCAGCCTACAGGGGAGAACAGATACGCAGTCTTTT
NA,TRBV28,TRBJ2-6,NA,CASWGFGSSGANALTF,TGTGCCTCCTGGGGGTTCGGTAGCTCTGGGGCCAACGCCCTGACTTTC
TRBD1,TRBV7-2,TRBJ1-2,NA,CASSPRTGSNYGYTF,TGTGCCAGCAGCCCCAGGACAGGTTCTAACTATGGCTACACCTTC
TRBD1,TRBV27,TRBJ1-1,many,CASRSQGAGGNTEAFF,TGTGCCAGCAGGTCCCAGGGGGCCGGGGGTAACACTGAAGCTTTCTTT
NA,TRBV30,TRBJ2-1,NA,CAWSAYPSSYNEQFF,TGTGCCTGGAGTGCCTACCCCAGCTCCTACAATGAGCAGTTCTTC
NA,TRBV28,TRBJ2-1,few,CASSSPNGVSSYNEQFF,TGTGCCAGCAGTTCCCCCAATGGAGTAAGCTCCTACAATGAGCAGTTCTTC
NA,TRBV4-1,TRBJ2-3,many,CASSQGPDDTQYF,TGCGCCAGCAGCCAAGGGCCGGACGATACGCAGTATTTT
TRBD2,TRBV18,TRBJ2-1,many,CASSRLSSRTSGRDEQFF,TGTGCCAGCTCACGCCTGTCTAGTCGCACTAGCGGCAGAGATGAGCAGTTCTTC
NA,TRBV20-1,TRBJ2-1,NA,CSASGTRRGHEQFF,TGCAGTGCTTCCGGGACGCGGAGGGGGCACGAGCAGTTCTTC
NA,TRBV4-1,TRBJ2-5,many,CASSQGPRTAQETQYF,TGCGCCAGCAGCCAAGGCCCCCGGACGGCACAAGAGACCCAGTACTTC
NA,TRBV5-1,TRBJ2-5,many,CASTTTLSQETQYF,TGCGCCAGCACCACTACCCTTTCCCAAGAGACCCAGTACTTC
NA,TRBV19,TRBJ2-6,few,CASSPGGANVLNF,TGTGCCAGTAGTCCCGGTGGGGCCAACGTCCTAAATTTC
TRBD2,TRBV10-3,TRBJ2-2,many,CAISTSQGLNTGELFF,TGTGCCATCAGTACATCCCAGGGACTAAACACCGGGGAGCTGTTTTTT
NA,TRBV20-1,TRBJ2-7,NA,CSARYPRTADYEQYF,TGCAGTGCTAGGTACCCCCGGACAGCCGACTACGAGCAGTACTTC
TRBD2,TRBV9,TRBJ2-1,once,CDSSVGTSNSYNEHFF,TGTGACAGCAGCGTCGGGACTAGCAACTCCTACAATGAGCATTTCTTC
TRBD1,TRBV12-3/TRBV12-4,TRBJ1-2,many,CASSLETGYDHGYTF,TGTGCCAGCAGTTTAGAGACAGGGTATGACCATGGCTACACCTTC
NA,TRBV29-1,TRBJ2-1,many,CSDSKPGSYNEQFF,TGCAGCGATTCCAAGCCGGGCTCCTACAATGAGCAGTTCTTC
NA,TRBV20-1,TRBJ2-7,NA,CTPRDGFEQYF,TGCACTCCTAGAGACGGCTTCGAGCAGTACTTC